This is a list of T cell receptor beta chains from one sample in a study of cytomegalovirus exposure and HLA in healthy donors. Sequenced by immunoSEQ multiplex PCR; TCRdb stores in-frame clones only, minus some. Among 130,000 or so clones listed, just under 85% were seen once. Source material: PBMCs. Every receptor here comes from a woman in her forties in good health and CMV-seronegative. Both conserved end residues are part of each CDR3. Each record gives: J gene, D gene, V gene, CDR3 DNA, CDR3 protein. The D gene is left open where the match is weak.

TRBJ2-2 TRBD2 TRBV6-8 TGTGCCAGCACGTTAGCCGGGAGGCTCACCGGGGAGCTGTTTTTT CASTLAGRLTGELFF
TRBJ1-5 TRBD1 TRBV28 TGTGCCAGCAGCCTTGACAGGGTTGGATCCCAGCATTTT CASSLDRVGSQHF
TRBJ2-5 . TRBV5-1 TGCGCCAGCAGCTTGGTGGGGCCAGGGGAAGAGACCCAGTACTTC CASSLVGPGEETQYF
TRBJ2-1 TRBD2 TRBV6-5 TGTGCCAGCAGTTTCTCCGGGACTAGTCTATCCAATGAGCAGTTCTTC CASSFSGTSLSNEQFF
TRBJ2-2 TRBD1 TRBV7-9 TGTGCCAGCAGCCCGGGACAGGGAGACACCGGGGAGCTGTTTTTT CASSPGQGDTGELFF
TRBJ2-7 . TRBV5-1 TGCGCCAGCAGCAACGGACTTAGTAAGAACGAGCAGTACTTC CASSNGLSKNEQYF
TRBJ2-3 TRBD2 TRBV5-4 TGTGCCAGCAGCTTGGCTAGCGGGAGGACAGATACGCAGTATTTT CASSLASGRTDTQYF
TRBJ2-2 TRBD1 TRBV6-5 TGTGCCAGCAGTCTCTCGACAGGGGGCGGGGAGCTGTTTTTT CASSLSTGGGELFF
TRBJ2-1 TRBD2 TRBV18 TGTGCCAGCTCACCGACTAGCGGGAGTGAGGGCAATGAGCAGTTCTTC CASSPTSGSEGNEQFF
TRBJ2-3 TRBD2 TRBV2 TGTGCCAGCAGCGGTAGCGGGAAGTCGGATACGCAGTATTTT CASSGSGKSDTQYF
TRBJ1-5 TRBD1 TRBV5-1 TGCGCCAGCAGCGTGGGACAGGGAGATCAGCCCCAGCATTTT CASSVGQGDQPQHF
TRBJ2-2 TRBD2 TRBV19 TGTGCCAGTAGTATGCTGGGACTAGCGGACACCGGGGAGCTGTTTTTT CASSMLGLADTGELFF